A single sample is the source of the 28 T cell receptor beta chains below, sequenced in a study of shared clonotypes between healthy human individuals. The table came from immunoSEQ multiplex PCR; TCRdb's copy has only in-frame clones and leaves some out. The table lists approximately 1.5 million clones, roughly 98.5% of them singletons. Sequencing was done on a sample of naive CD4+ T cells sorted from blood. Subset of the sample: CD45RA+ positively selected. The receptors shown here come from a man aged 25 to 40 in good health.

The V call is TRBV5-1, the J call TRBJ2-3; tentatively, D is TRBD2 (6 bases). The CDR3 runs to 15 residues. Germline CDR1 and CDR2: SGHRS and YFSETQ. V was pared by 0 bases and J by 7 bases, with 15 bases between. DNA for the CDR3: TGCGCCAGCAGCTTGGCCGTTGGTAGCGGTAATACGCAGTATTTT. It codes for CASSLAVGSGNTQYF.

This clone has only one observation. The rearrangement joins TRBV29-1 to TRBJ2-2, with a tentative D call TRBD2 (6 bases). This CDR3 is 15 amino acids long. In germline, CDR1 is SQVTM, CDR2 ANQGSEA. The V end was cut by 5 bases, the J end by 1 base, with 14 bases between. The CDR3 reads CSVRLDGRNTGELFF. Written as DNA, the CDR3 is TGCAGCGTTCGTTTGGACGGGAGGAACACCGGGGAGCTGTTTTTT.

The chain couples TRBV15 to TRBJ2-1, with 9 bases matching TRBD1. Trimming removed 5 bases from V and 7 bases from J; junction bases left unmatched: 6. The CDR3 has 14 residues. CDR1 is LNHNV and CDR2 is YYDKDF in the germline V gene (reference sequence). Written as DNA, the CDR3 is TGTGCCACCAGCGCTAGGACAGGGGTAAATGAGCAGTTCTTC. Its protein is CATSARTGVNEQFF.

This sequence joins TRBV5-1 and TRBJ2-2, with D possibly TRBD2 on 6 matching bases. This CDR3 has 15 residues. Trimming took 4 bases from V and 1 from J, leaving 11 bases between them. Per the germline V gene, CDR1 is SGHRS and CDR2 is YFSETQ. CDR3 sequence reads: CASSLGLRNTGELFF. The CDR3 DNA sequence: TGCGCCAGCAGCCTGGGACTTCGGAACACCGGGGAGCTGTTTTTT.

The count of this clone is one. V usage is TRBV7-2 and J usage is TRBJ2-7, with 8 bases that match TRBD2. The trim removed 4 bases at V and 6 bases at J, leaving 8 bases unmatched. In germline, CDR1 is SGHTA, CDR2 FQGNSA. This CDR3 region has 14 residues. The CDR3 protein is CASSSSAGAAEQYF. The CDR3 DNA follows: TGTGCCAGCAGCTCCTCAGCGGGAGCAGCCGAGCAGTACTTC.

This clone appeared a single time. The rearrangement joins TRBV25-1 to TRBJ1-4; 7 nucleotides line up with TRBD1. The CDR3 covers 14 residues. J lost 7 bases, V lost 4 bases, and 6 bases had no gene match. The germline V gene encodes CDR1 MGHDK and CDR2 SYGVNS. CDR3 amino acids: CASSARTGSEKLFF. In DNA form, the CDR3 reads TGTGCCAGCAGTGCCAGGACAGGCAGTGAAAAACTGTTTTTT.

This clone was found once. V usage is TRBV20-1 and J usage is TRBJ1-2; unclear D gene. The CDR3 runs 11 residues. Trimming shortened V by 5 bases and J by 8 bases, and 12 bases separated the two germline ends. The germline V gene has CDR1 DFQATT and CDR2 SNEGSKA (reference sequence). The DNA of the CDR3 is TGCAGTGCTCGGGCTACCATGGGCTACACCTTC. Protein sequence: CSARATMGYTF.

This chain uses TRBV29-1 with TRBJ2-1; D perhaps matches TRBD2 (6 bases). Germline V lookup: CDR1 SQVTM, CDR2 ANQGSEA. This CDR3 is built from 15 residues. Trimming removed 4 bases from V and 1 base from J, with 14 bases in between. CDR3 DNA sequence: TGCAGCGTTGTGGGGAGCGGGCAATCCTACAATGAGCAGTTCTTC. Protein sequence: CSVVGSGQSYNEQFF.

Here the CDR3 reads CASSLDPARLTQYF. CDR3 nucleotide sequence: TGTGCCAGTAGCCTAGACCCGGCCCGCTTGACCCAGTACTTC. This chain connects TRBV19 to TRBJ2-5; D is ambiguous. This CDR3 spans 14 amino acids. Germline CDR1 is LNHDA and CDR2 is SQIVND (reference sequence). V lost 6 bases to trimming and J lost 7 bases, with 18 bases between them.

The genes are TRBV6-5 and TRBJ1-1; 7 positions match TRBD1. Germline lookup yields CDR1 MNHEY and CDR2 SVGAGI. The CDR3 is made up of 15 amino acids. The J segment lost 1 base and the V segment lost 5 bases, leaving 7 bases of the junction unmatched. The CDR3 spells CASSTPTGWNTEAFF. DNA for the CDR3: TGTGCCAGCAGTACGCCGACAGGGTGGAACACTGAAGCTTTCTTT.

This clone occurred once. V and J are TRBV28 and TRBJ1-5; the D is unclear. The germline V gene encodes CDR1 MDHEN and CDR2 SYDVKM. The CDR3 spans 15 residues. Trimming took 3 bases from V and 0 from J, leaving 9 bases between them. This CDR3 is CASSFRLLSNQPQHF. CDR3 coding DNA: TGTGCCAGCAGTTTTCGACTTCTTAGCAATCAGCCCCAGCATTTT.

V and J are TRBV5-1 and TRBJ2-1; 9 bases fit TRBD2. Trimming removed 0 bases from V and 2 bases from J; junction bases left unmatched: 6. Looked up from germline, CDR1 is SGHRS and CDR2 is YFSETQ. This CDR3 region has 17 residues. CDR3 loop: CASSLALASGTYNEQFF. The CDR3 DNA sequence: TGCGCCAGCAGCTTGGCCTTGGCTAGCGGGACCTACAATGAGCAGTTCTTC.

A single count supports this clone. The chain recombines TRBV7-7 with TRBJ2-1, with 7 bases identical to TRBD2. Trimming cost V 5 bases and J 5 bases; bases outside gene matches: 9. CDR1 and CDR2 from the germline V gene are SSHAT and FNYEAQ (reference sequence). This CDR3 contains 15 residues. The CDR3: CASSRLGGADNEQFF. CDR3 bases: TGTGCCAGCAGCCGTCTGGGAGGGGCTGACAATGAGCAGTTCTTC.

The rearrangement links TRBV7-8 to TRBJ1-2; D uncertain. Germline loops: CDR1 SGHVS, CDR2 FQNEAQ. The V and J ends lost 0 bases and 4 bases respectively, with 12 bases between them. The CDR3 is 15 residues long. DNA of the CDR3: TGTGCCAGCAGCTTAGCGAATACAGAGATCTATGGCTACACCTTC. Its protein product is CASSLANTEIYGYTF.

The CDR3 coding sequence is TGTGCCAGCAGCCCTCGAGGGGCCCAAGAGACCCAGTACTTC. Translating gives CASSPRGAQETQYF. V and J are TRBV7-8 and TRBJ2-5, with D possibly being TRBD1 or TRBD2 (5 bases each). Germline assignment: CDR1 SGHVS and CDR2 FQNEAQ. This CDR3 has 14 residues. The V gene lost 5 bases and the J gene lost 1 base, with 11 bases spanning the gap.

This clone was observed a single time. The same CDR3 is also encoded by other DNA sequences in this sample. The chain combines TRBV18 with TRBJ2-3; D is ambiguous. The V end was cut by 3 bases, the J end by 0 bases, with 7 bases between. Per the germline V gene, CDR1 is KGHSH and CDR2 is LQKENI. The length of the CDR3 is 14 residues. This CDR3 reads CASSPTASTDTQYF. CDR3 bases: TGTGCCAGCTCACCCACCGCTAGCACAGATACGCAGTATTTT. Looking up the rest from reference TRBV18 and TRBJ2-3 gives the full variable domain: NAGVMQNPRHLVRRRGQEARLRCSPMKGHSHVYWYRQLPEEGLKFMVYLQKENIIDESGMPKERFSAEFPKEGPSILRIQQVVRGDSAAYFCASSPTASTDTQYFGPGTRLTVL.

The chain carries TRBV5-1 and TRBJ2-2; TRBD1 agrees at 8 bases. The CDR3 spans 17 residues. Germline values: CDR1 SGHRS, CDR2 YFSETQ. V lost 4 bases, J lost 5 bases, and 13 bases stayed unmatched. CDR3 loop: CASSAPTPGQDTGELFF. CDR3 sequence (DNA): TGCGCCAGCAGCGCACCTACACCGGGACAGGATACCGGGGAGCTGTTTTTT.

CDR3 nucleotide sequence: TGTGCCAGCAAGTTCGATGGGACTAGCGGGATGGAGCAGTTCTTC. Protein product: CASKFDGTSGMEQFF. This chain joins TRBV2 and TRBJ2-1, with 13 bases that match TRBD2. V lost 7 bases, J lost 10 bases, and 10 bases stayed unmatched. Looked up from germline, CDR1 is SNHLY and CDR2 is FYNNEI. CDR3 length equals 15 residues.

This chain links TRBV28 with TRBJ2-2; D gene ambiguous. Deletions cut 3 bases from V and 5 bases from J, with 4 bases between. From germline, CDR1 is MDHEN and CDR2 SYDVKM. This CDR3 is 12 amino acids long. CDR3 amino acids: CASSFITGELFF. In DNA form, the CDR3 reads TGTGCCAGCAGTTTCATTACCGGGGAGCTGTTTTTT.

This clone was found once. The chain joins TRBV7-2 to TRBJ1-1, with TRBD1 as a possible D gene (6 bases). Germline CDR1 SGHTA, CDR2 FQGNSA. Trimming shortened V by 7 bases and J by 1 base, and 16 bases separated the two germline ends. The CDR3 is 15 residues long. The CDR3 region is CASTLDSTSNTEAFF. In DNA, the CDR3 is TGTGCCAGCACCTTGGACAGTACCTCGAACACTGAAGCTTTCTTT.

This chain links TRBV11-2 with TRBJ2-1; TRBD1 is a possible D gene (5 bases). Germline CDR1 SGHAT, CDR2 FQNNGV. The length of the CDR3 is 15 residues. Trimming left V 0 bases short and J 3 bases short, with 9 bases between. The CDR3 region has the DNA TGTGCCAGCAGCTTAGAGGGGCTATACTACAATGAGCAGTTCTTC. Protein product: CASSLEGLYYNEQFF. Full variable domain (outside the CDR3, taken from reference TRBV11-2 and TRBJ2-1): EAGVAQSPRYKIIEKRQSVAFWCNPISGHATLYWYQQILGQGPKLLIQFQNNGVVDDSQLPKDRFSAERLKGVDSTLKIQPAKLEDSAVYLCASSLEGLYYNEQFFGPGTRLTVL.

This CDR3 is CASTKLETQYF. The CDR3 nucleotides read TGTGCCAGTACCAAATTAGAGACCCAGTACTTC. The chain recombines TRBV6-5 with TRBJ2-5; D gene unclear. This CDR3 is 11 amino acids long. Germline V gene lookup returns CDR1 MNHEY and CDR2 SVGAGI. With 9 bases removed from V and 4 bases from J, the gap between germline ends came to 9 bases.

With respect to this clone: The same CDR3 arises from other DNA sequences in this sample as well. The gene calls are TRBV5-1 and TRBJ2-1; 7 bases fit TRBD1. The CDR3 has 15 residues. Germline trimming cut 0 bases from V and 1 base from J; bases unmatched to any gene: 1. Germline lookup yields CDR1 SGHRS and CDR2 YFSETQ. CDR3 residues: CASSLVQGSYNEQFF. In DNA, the CDR3 is TGCGCCAGCAGCTTGGTACAGGGGTCCTACAATGAGCAGTTCTTC.

V and J are TRBV7-9 and TRBJ2-2; tentatively, D is TRBD1 (6 bases). The V gene's germline CDR1 is SEHNR and CDR2 FQNEAQ (reference sequence). The CDR3 is made up of 16 amino acids. V lost 2 bases to trimming and J lost 3 bases, with 13 bases between them. This chain's CDR3 is CASSLPRGFDTGELFF. In nucleotides, the CDR3 is TGTGCCAGCAGCTTACCTAGGGGGTTCGACACCGGGGAGCTGTTTTTT.

CDR3 nucleotides: TGTGCCAGCAGCTTGTACGTAGCGGGAACGTACAATGAGCAGTTCTTC. Protein: CASSLYVAGTYNEQFF. The rearrangement joins TRBV5-4 to TRBJ2-1, with 8 positions matching TRBD2. This CDR3 has 16 amino acids. The germline CDR1 and CDR2 sequences are SGHNT and YYREEE (reference sequence). The V gene end was trimmed by 1 base and the J gene end by 4 bases; junction bases not matched to a gene: 7.

V and J are TRBV28 and TRBJ2-3; D is possibly TRBD2 (5 bases). The V gene's germline CDR1 is MDHEN and CDR2 SYDVKM. This CDR3 has 15 amino acids. Trimming cost V 8 bases and J 2 bases, with 17 bases left between them. The CDR3 here is CASVETTIFTDTQYF. The CDR3 nucleotides are TGTGCCAGCGTAGAGACTACTATTTTCACAGATACGCAGTATTTT.

This chain uses TRBV2 with TRBJ1-5; 9 nucleotides align to TRBD1. Germline V lookup: CDR1 SNHLY, CDR2 FYNNEI. Losses at the gene ends were 5 bases for V and 7 bases for J; bases not matched to a gene: 6. CDR3 size: 14 residues. CDR3 residues: CASSTTGGRQPQHF. DNA of the CDR3: TGTGCCAGCAGTACTACAGGGGGCAGGCAGCCCCAGCATTTT.

CDR3 sequence (DNA): TGTGCCAGCAGTTTATCCAACCCATTTCAGGGGGGAAACACTGAAGCTTTCTTT. This translates into CASSLSNPFQGGNTEAFF. The V call is TRBV28, the J call TRBJ1-1, with TRBD1 matching 7 bases. V lost 1 base, J lost 2 bases, and 13 bases stayed unmatched. The germline CDR1 and CDR2 sequences are MDHEN and SYDVKM. The CDR3 covers 18 residues.